Following are 30 T cell receptor beta chains from one sample sequenced in a study of T-cell reconstitution after alpha-beta-depleted transplantation in children. The authors prepared the TCRbeta library with unique molecular identifiers. One entry per CDR3 protein, called by TCRdb with MiXCR from the PCR reads. The top ten clones hold more than 5.5% of a sample with about 200,000 distinct CDR3 sequences, approximately 7% of them seen once. The sample here was PBMCs, taken before TCRalphabeta/CD19-depleted stem cell transplant. These receptors were taken from a boy aged 2 to 9 with acute lymphoblastic leukemia, due to receive a stem cell transplant.

This clonotype was seen at least ten times. The chain couples TRBV6-6 to TRBJ2-5, with 7 bases matching TRBD1. This CDR3 contains 13 residues. Trimming at V came to 9 bases and at J to 4 bases, leaving 8 bases not matched to a gene. The germline V gene has CDR1 MNHNY and CDR2 SVGAGI (reference sequence). The DNA of the CDR3 is TGTGCCAGTTGGACAGGATGGGGAGAGACCCAGTACTTC. This codes for CASWTGWGETQYF.

The sample holds many counts of this clonotype. The chain has TRBV20-1 and TRBJ2-3, with D perhaps matching TRBD2 (6 bases). CDR1 DFQATT and CDR2 SNEGSKA come from the germline V gene (reference sequence). Trimming cost V 6 bases and J 2 bases, with 18 bases left between them. The CDR3 is made up of 15 amino acids. CDR3 coding DNA: TGCAGTGCCGCTACTTTAGCGGCCCTCACAGATACGCAGTATTTT. Its protein is CSAATLAALTDTQYF.

J is TRBJ2-1 and V is TRBV4-3, with 9 bases fitting TRBD2. This CDR3 region has 16 residues. CDR1 is LGHNA, CDR2 YSLEER, per germline. Unmatched junction bases numbered 10, after V lost 4 bases and J lost 6 bases. CDR3 loop: CASSLQLAGHLNEQFF. CDR3 coding DNA: TGCGCCAGCAGCCTCCAGCTAGCGGGGCACCTCAATGAGCAGTTCTTC.

The gene calls are TRBV7-2 and TRBJ2-1; D ambiguous. The CDR3 loop spans 15 amino acids. V lost 0 bases and J lost 2, with 8 bases in between. Germline CDR1 SGHTA, CDR2 FQGNSA. CDR3 residues: CASSLAAPPYNEQFF. CDR3 DNA: TGTGCCAGCAGCTTAGCGGCCCCACCCTACAATGAGCAGTTCTTC.

At least ten counts were recorded for this clonotype. The chain links TRBV28 to TRBJ1-4; D call uncertain. CDR3 length: 15 amino acids. The germline V and J ends were trimmed by 5 bases and 3 bases, with 13 bases remaining between them. CDR1 MDHEN and CDR2 SYDVKM come from the germline V gene. The CDR3 loop is CASSQRTAANEKLFF. Written as DNA, the CDR3 is TGTGCCAGCAGTCAAAGAACAGCAGCTAATGAAAAACTGTTTTTT.

This clonotype has at least ten counts. The chain uses TRBV14 and TRBJ1-1; unclear D gene. This CDR3 is 15 amino acids long. Germline V gene lookup returns CDR1 SGHDN and CDR2 FVKESK. The germline V and J ends were trimmed by 1 base and 4 bases, with 13 bases remaining between them. CDR3 DNA: TGTGCCAGCAGCCAAGTACGCTTTAGATTCACTGAAGCTTTCTTT. Encoded protein: CASSQVRFRFTEAFF.

This clonotype has a count of ten or more. The CDR3 here is CATSRAFWTVKNIQYF. The CDR3, as DNA: TGTGCCACCAGCAGAGCCTTTTGGACGGTTAAAAACATTCAGTACTTC. The chain links TRBV15 to TRBJ2-4; D unresolved. The V gene's germline CDR1 is LNHNV and CDR2 YYDKDF (reference sequence). The CDR3 extends over 16 amino acids. V gave up 1 base and J gave up 4 bases, with 14 bases separating them.

The gene calls are TRBV18 and TRBJ1-4, with TRBD1 matching over 10 bases. In germline, CDR1 is KGHSH, CDR2 LQKENI. The CDR3 totals 16 residues. V was clipped by 4 bases and J by 4 bases; unmatched bases: 6. In DNA form, the CDR3 reads TGTGCCAGCTCACTCGACAGGGGGCTGGTTAATGAAAAACTGTTTTTT. As protein: CASSLDRGLVNEKLFF.

This clonotype was counted at least ten times. This CDR3 is CSVPGSGANVLTF. CDR3 DNA sequence: TGCAGCGTCCCAGGGTCTGGGGCCAACGTCCTGACTTTC. V gene TRBV29-1 combines with J gene TRBJ2-6; maybe TRBD1 (5 bases). The length of the CDR3 is 13 residues. Germline V gene lookup returns CDR1 SQVTM and CDR2 ANQGSEA. V lost 6 bases to trimming and J lost 1 base, with 7 bases between them. The whole variable domain, filled in from reference TRBV29-1 and TRBJ2-6, reads SAVISQKPSRDICQRGTSLTIQCQVDSQVTMMFWYRQQPGQSLTLIATANQGSEATYESGFVIDKFPISRPNLTFSTLTVSNMSPEDSSIYLCSVPGSGANVLTFGAGSRLTVL.

This clonotype has at least ten counts. The J gene is TRBJ2-3, the V gene TRBV5-1, with 8 bases lining up with TRBD1. Germline V gene data show CDR1 as SGHRS and CDR2 as YFSETQ. The CDR3 consists of 15 residues. J lost 6 bases, V lost 4 bases, and 10 bases had no gene match. CDR3 in amino acids: CASSIRDRILDTQYF. The DNA for the CDR3 is TGCGCCAGCAGCATCCGGGACAGGATTCTGGATACGCAGTATTTT.

There are many counts of this clonotype. This rearrangement joins TRBV6-5 to TRBJ2-7, with 8 positions matching TRBD2. V shed 2 bases and J 6 bases; nucleotides not matched to a gene: 9. Germline loops: CDR1 MNHEY, CDR2 SVGAGI. CDR3 length equals 15 residues. The DNA of the CDR3 is TGTGCCAGCAGTTACCGGGAGGGCGGTGTCGGCGAGCAGTACTTC. Its protein is CASSYREGGVGEQYF.

The chain joins TRBV20-1 to TRBJ2-7; TRBD2 is a possible D gene (5 bases). Trimming removed 0 bases at V and 3 bases at J, with 6 bases between. Germline lookup yields CDR1 DFQATT and CDR2 SNEGSKA (reference sequence). This CDR3 is 12 amino acids long. The CDR3, as DNA: TGCAGTGCTAGAGATCGGGACTACGAGCAGTACTTC. Its protein product is CSARDRDYEQYF.

This clonotype was picked up a small number of times. The chain uses TRBV6-1 and TRBJ2-3; tentative D call: TRBD2 (5 bases). This CDR3 spans 15 amino acids. Looked up from germline, CDR1 is MNHNS and CDR2 is SASEGT. The V and J ends lost 7 bases and 3 bases respectively, with 17 bases between them. CDR3 DNA: TGTGCCAGCACCACCGACTTTCGAGGGACAGATACGCAGTATTTT. It is translated as CASTTDFRGTDTQYF.

This clonotype came up a few times. V usage is TRBV7-6 and J usage is TRBJ2-3; the D gene is possibly TRBD2 (6 bases). V was cut by 3 bases and J by 4 bases, with 41 bases left in between. The V gene's germline CDR1 is SGHVS and CDR2 FNYEAQ. The CDR3 is 24 amino acids. In nucleotides, the CDR3 is TGTGCCAGCAGCTTTTACCCCCCAGCCCGGGGGTACCTGGTGTTGGCTATAGCCCCAGATACGCAGTATTTT. As protein: CASSFYPPARGYLVLAIAPDTQYF. The complete variable domain, with remaining parts taken from reference TRBV7-6 and TRBJ2-3, reads GAGVSQSPRYKVTKRGQDVALRCDPISGHVSLYWYRQALGQGPEFLTYFNYEAQQDKSGLPNDRFSAERPEGSISTLTIQRTEQRDSAMYRCASSFYPPARGYLVLAIAPDTQYFGPGTRLTVL.

This clonotype came up many times. V usage is TRBV6-5 and J usage is TRBJ2-7; TRBD2 agrees at 8 bases. CDR3 size: 18 residues. J was trimmed by 6 bases and V by 6 bases; bases with no gene match: 22. The germline CDR1 and CDR2 sequences are MNHEY and SVGAGI. The CDR3 here is CASSLGSGSSLGIVEQYF. The DNA for the CDR3 is TGTGCCAGCAGCCTTGGGAGCGGGAGTTCGCTCGGAATAGTCGAGCAGTACTTC.

Many counts were recorded for this clonotype. This sequence joins TRBV12-3 or TRBV12-4 and TRBJ1-5; TRBD1 matches 11 bases. With 5 bases clipped from V and 6 bases from J, the junction kept 3 bases outside the gene matches. This CDR3 comprises 14 residues. The CDR3 DNA reads as TGTGCCAGCAGTGGACAGGGGGCAAGTCAGCCCCAGCATTTT. This encodes CASSGQGASQPQHF.

This clonotype was counted only a few times. This chain joins TRBV19 and TRBJ2-2, with a weak D call TRBD1 (6 bases). Germline V gene lookup returns CDR1 LNHDA and CDR2 SQIVND (reference sequence). The V end lost 4 bases, the J end lost 9 bases, and 15 bases lay between the germline ends. The CDR3 is 14 residues long. CDR3 nucleotides: TGTGCCAGTAGTACCCGGACAGCGAACCGGGAGCTGTTTTTT. This codes for CASSTRTANRELFF.

This clonotype was found many times. CDR3 region: CASSLRGGKAQETQYF. CDR3 DNA: TGTGCCAGCAGTTTGCGTGGAGGGAAAGCCCAAGAGACCCAGTACTTC. This chain uses TRBV28 with TRBJ2-5, with TRBD2 as a possible D gene (6 bases). Trimming removed 3 bases at V and 1 base at J, with 15 bases between. CDR1 and CDR2 (germline): MDHEN, SYDVKM. The CDR3 has 16 amino acids.

The chain carries TRBV5-1 and TRBJ2-3; 15 bases are a match to TRBD2. Unmatched junction bases numbered 10, after V lost 3 bases and J lost 2 bases. The CDR3 sequence is 19 residues long. Germline CDR1 SGHRS, CDR2 YFSETQ. In DNA form, the CDR3 reads TGCGCCAGCAGCTCGGGACTAGCGGGAGGTCCCACGCACACAGATACGCAGTATTTT. Translating gives CASSSGLAGGPTHTDTQYF.

The chain has TRBV20-1 and TRBJ1-5, with a possible D match to TRBD1 (5 bases). This CDR3 spans 12 amino acids. Germline V gene data show CDR1 as DFQATT and CDR2 as SNEGSKA (reference sequence). The V end lost 6 bases, the J end lost 3 bases, and 9 bases lay between the germline ends. Here the CDR3 DNA reads TGCAGTGCGGGGGACTTCAATCAGCCCCAGCATTTT. This sequence encodes CSAGDFNQPQHF.

This sequence joins TRBV5-1 and TRBJ2-1; 8 bases map to TRBD2. The trim removed 6 bases at V and 9 bases at J, leaving 5 bases unmatched. CDR1 and CDR2 (germline): SGHRS, YFSETQ. The CDR3 loop spans 12 amino acids. CDR3 in DNA: TGCGCCAGCAACGAAGCGGGGGCTGAGCAGTTCTTC. Protein: CASNEAGAEQFF.

This clonotype was detected only a few times. V usage is TRBV6-2 or TRBV6-3 and J usage is TRBJ2-5; TRBD1 is a possible D gene (6 bases). The CDR3 sequence is 18 residues long. Germline values: CDR1 MNHEY, CDR2 SVGEGT. V dropped 6 bases and J dropped 5 bases, with 28 bases sitting between them. The CDR3 DNA is TGTGCCAGCAGCCACCTGGACAGACGCCGAACTAGAAGTGAGACCCAGTACTTC. Translated: CASSHLDRRRTRSETQYF.

The chain uses TRBV20-1 and TRBJ2-1; TRBD1 matches 9 bases. The CDR3 is made up of 16 amino acids. Germline lookup yields CDR1 DFQATT and CDR2 SNEGSKA (reference sequence). With V trimmed by 2 bases and J by 5 bases, 10 bases remained unmatched. The CDR3 DNA is TGCAGTGCTAGAACTACCGGGACAGGGATTGACAATGAGCAGTTCTTC. It encodes CSARTTGTGIDNEQFF.

This clonotype showed up just a few times. The V and J genes are TRBV6-5 and TRBJ1-6; D uncertain. CDR1 MNHEY and CDR2 SVGAGI come from the germline V gene. Trimming cost V 0 bases and J 9 bases, with 12 bases left between them. CDR3 length: 15 amino acids. The CDR3 DNA reads TGTGCCAGCAGTTACTCGACACTGTCGCTTTCACCCCTCCACTTT. This sequence encodes CASSYSTLSLSPLHF.

This clonotype was seen only a few times. The chain carries TRBV6-2 or TRBV6-3 and TRBJ2-2; D is perhaps TRBD1 or TRBD2 (6 bases each). Per germline, CDR1 MNHEY and CDR2 SVGEGT. The CDR3 covers 13 residues. Trimming removed 10 bases at V and 6 bases at J, with 15 bases between. The CDR3 coding sequence is TGTGCCATCCCGGGGGCTAGCGCCGGGGAGCTGTTTTTT. Amino acids: CAIPGASAGELFF.

In this sample, this clonotype turned up a few times. This chain connects TRBV27 to TRBJ2-7; TRBD1 matches at 7 bases. CDR1 is MNHEY, CDR2 SMNVEV, per germline (reference sequence). V shed 7 bases and J 6 bases; nucleotides not matched to a gene: 6. This CDR3 is 12 amino acids long. As DNA, the CDR3 is TGTGCCAGCACTAATTACAGGGGCGAGCAGTACTTC. This encodes CASTNYRGEQYF.

This clonotype occurred many times. The genes are TRBV4-2 and TRBJ2-7, with 9 bases lining up with TRBD1. This CDR3 is built from 16 residues. CDR1 is LGHNA and CDR2 is YNFKEQ in the germline V gene. The ends lost 0 bases at V and 7 bases at J; junction bases unmatched: 10. The CDR3 bases are TGTGCCAGCAGCCAAGATAACCGGGGACAGGGTAAAGAGCAGTACTTC. It encodes CASSQDNRGQGKEQYF.

Of note for this clonotype: A single base separates this from a much larger clone, so it may be a read error. The chain employs TRBV12-3 or TRBV12-4 and TRBJ2-1, with 9 bases identical to TRBD2. This CDR3 contains 16 residues. V shed 3 bases and J 11 bases; nucleotides not matched to a gene: 14. The CDR3, as DNA: TGTGCCAGCAGTTTGGGGACGGGACTAGCACTCCATCAGCAGTTCTTC. This sequence encodes CASSLGTGLALHQQFF.

This clonotype has at least ten counts. The chain recombines TRBV7-8 with TRBJ2-1, with D possibly matching TRBD1 (5 bases). This CDR3 has 16 residues. Germline CDR1 and CDR2: SGHVS and FQNEAQ. Trimming pared 4 bases from V and 9 bases from J, leaving 22 bases between. The CDR3 DNA reads TGTGCCAGCAGCTCCGGTGGGGAACTGGCTAGGGGTGAGCAGTTCTTC. This gives the protein CASSSGGELARGEQFF.

The sample holds many counts of this clonotype. This rearrangement joins TRBV2 to TRBJ2-1; perhaps TRBD2 as D (6 bases). V was cut by 5 bases and J by 7 bases, with 15 bases left in between. This CDR3 has 14 residues. Germline CDR1 is SNHLY and CDR2 is FYNNEI. CDR3 sequence reads: CASSSPSDGNEQFF. CDR3 bases: TGTGCCAGCAGTTCTCCTAGCGACGGTAATGAGCAGTTCTTC.